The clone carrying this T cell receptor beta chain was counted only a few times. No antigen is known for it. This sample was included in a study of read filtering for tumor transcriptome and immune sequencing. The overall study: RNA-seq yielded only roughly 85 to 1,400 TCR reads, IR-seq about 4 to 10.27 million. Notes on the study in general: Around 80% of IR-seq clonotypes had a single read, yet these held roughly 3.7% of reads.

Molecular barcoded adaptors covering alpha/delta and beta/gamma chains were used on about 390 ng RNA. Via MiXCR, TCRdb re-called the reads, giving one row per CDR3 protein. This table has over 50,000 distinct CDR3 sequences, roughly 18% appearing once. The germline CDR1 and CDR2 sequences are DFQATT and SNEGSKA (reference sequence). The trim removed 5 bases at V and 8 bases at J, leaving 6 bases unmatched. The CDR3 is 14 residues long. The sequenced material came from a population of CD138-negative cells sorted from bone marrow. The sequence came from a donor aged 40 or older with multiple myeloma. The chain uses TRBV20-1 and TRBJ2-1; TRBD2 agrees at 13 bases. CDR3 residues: CSALTSGRADEQFF. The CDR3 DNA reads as TGCAGTGCTCTTACTAGCGGGAGGGCCGATGAGCAGTTCTTC.